The 22 T cell receptor beta chains given below trace back to one sample, sequenced in a study of T-cell reconstitution after alpha-beta-depleted transplantation in children. Unique molecular identifiers were incorporated when the TCRbeta library was constructed. TCRdb redid the calling of the PCR reads with MiXCR, one entry per CDR3 protein. Of 400,000 to 450,000 distinct CDR3 sequences listed, around two fifths are singletons. This sample comprised PBMCs, obtained before TCRalphabeta/CD19-depleted stem cell transplant. Receptors were obtained from a girl aged 2-15 years with aplastic anemia, due to receive a stem cell transplant.

The V call is TRBV7-8, the J call TRBJ2-1, with D perhaps matching TRBD2 (7 bases). The V end was cut by 5 bases, the J end by 4 bases, with 21 bases between. The germline V gene has CDR1 SGHVS and CDR2 FQNEAQ. The CDR3 consists of 17 residues. CDR3 nucleotides: TGTGCCAGCAGCCCCGGGCCGGGGGGCAGGGGATACAATGAGCAGTTCTTC. This codes for CASSPGPGGRGYNEQFF.

V and J are TRBV20-1 and TRBJ2-5; TRBD2 aligns across 12 bases. J gave up 4 bases and V 1 base, and 7 bases lay outside the gene matches. Germline V gene lookup returns CDR1 DFQATT and CDR2 SNEGSKA (reference sequence). The CDR3 runs 16 residues. This CDR3 is CSARVSSGRGGETQYF. CDR3 sequence (DNA): TGCAGTGCTAGAGTATCTAGCGGGAGGGGGGGAGAGACCCAGTACTTC.

This clonotype has ten or more counts. The chain joins TRBV6-5 to TRBJ2-1; TRBD1 agrees at 8 bases. With 1 base clipped from V and 4 bases from J, the junction kept 3 bases outside the gene matches. The CDR3 length is 15 residues. Germline lookup yields CDR1 MNHEY and CDR2 SVGAGI. The CDR3, as DNA: TGTGCCAGCAGTTACTGGGACAGGACATACAATGAGCAGTTCTTC. Translated, it gives CASSYWDRTYNEQFF.

This clonotype has ten or more counts. The chain carries TRBV5-1 and TRBJ1-1; D unresolved. V was cut by 0 bases and J by 2 bases, with 8 bases left in between. The CDR3 covers 14 residues. Germline assignment: CDR1 SGHRS and CDR2 YFSETQ. The CDR3 sequence is CASSLGAANTEAFF. CDR3 nucleotides: TGCGCCAGCAGCTTGGGGGCAGCTAACACTGAAGCTTTCTTT.

The J gene is TRBJ2-2, the V gene TRBV5-1; D may be TRBD1 (5 bases). Germline V gives CDR1 SGHRS, CDR2 YFSETQ. V dropped 3 bases and J dropped 6 bases, with 9 bases sitting between them. The CDR3 runs to 13 residues. The CDR3 DNA sequence: TGCGCCAGCAGCTCGGACACCCCCGGGGAGCTGTTTTTT. Protein product: CASSSDTPGELFF.

This rearrangement joins TRBV6-6 to TRBJ1-2; D is possibly TRBD1 (6 bases). CDR1 is MNHNY and CDR2 is SVGAGI in the germline V gene (reference sequence). The CDR3 has 13 amino acids. Trimming took 5 bases from V and 8 from J, leaving 15 bases between them. The CDR3 bases are TGTGCCAGCAGTGCAGGAGGGGGTAGAGGCTACACCTTC. It yields the protein CASSAGGGRGYTF.

The chain has TRBV7-3 and TRBJ2-7, with D perhaps given as TRBD1 or TRBD2 (5 bases each). Trimming removed 1 base from V and 3 bases from J, with 13 bases in between. Germline values: CDR1 SGHTA, CDR2 FQGTGA. CDR3 length: 15 amino acids. CDR3 nucleotide sequence: TGTGCCAGCAGCTTAATTGGTCAGGGAGACTACGAGCAGTACTTC. It specifies CASSLIGQGDYEQYF.

This clonotype was counted only a few times. The chain links TRBV7-9 to TRBJ2-3; TRBD2 matches at 10 bases. Unmatched junction bases numbered 8, after V lost 3 bases and J lost 2 bases. The CDR3 totals 17 residues. CDR1 is SEHNR, CDR2 FQNEAQ, per germline (reference sequence). CDR3 sequence: CASSLSSGGPHTDTQYF. The DNA of the CDR3 is TGTGCCAGCAGCTTGTCTAGCGGGGGACCTCACACAGATACGCAGTATTTT.

This clonotype appeared many times. The V and J genes are TRBV28 and TRBJ2-7; D gene uncertain. The CDR3 covers 14 residues. The germline V gene encodes CDR1 MDHEN and CDR2 SYDVKM. V was trimmed by 5 bases and J by 4 bases, leaving 15 bases between them. This chain's CDR3 is CASSLSGIGYEQYF. The CDR3 DNA follows: TGTGCCAGCAGTCTTTCCGGTATTGGGTACGAGCAGTACTTC.

Details on this clonotype: With a much larger clone just one base away, this may be a read error. The chain carries TRBV24-1 and TRBJ2-1; D is perhaps TRBD1 (6 bases). The CDR3 length is 15 residues. Trimming stripped 4 bases from V and 8 bases from J, with 17 bases between. Germline assignment: CDR1 KGHDR and CDR2 SFDVKD. The chain's CDR3 is CATSEAGTRDHEQFF. CDR3 nucleotides: TGTGCCACCAGTGAGGCCGGGACACGGGACCATGAGCAGTTCTTC.

CDR3 amino acids: CASRLAGAGNIQYF. CDR3 nucleotide sequence: TGTGCCAGCAGGTTAGCGGGAGCGGGGAACATTCAGTACTTC. The genes are TRBV5-6 and TRBJ2-4; 9 bases map to TRBD2. Germline assignment: CDR1 SGHDT and CDR2 YYEEEE. CDR3 length: 14 amino acids. The V segment lost 5 bases and the J segment 7 bases; nucleotides outside the gene matches: 7.

The V and J genes are TRBV11-2 and TRBJ2-6; tentative D call: TRBD2 (5 bases). The CDR3 loop spans 18 amino acids. Trimming pared 3 bases from V and 0 bases from J, leaving 15 bases between. Germline values: CDR1 SGHAT, CDR2 FQNNGV. In DNA form, the CDR3 reads TGTGCCAGCAGCTTGGGGATTTTTCGGGACTCTGGGGCCAACGTCCTGACTTTC. It specifies CASSLGIFRDSGANVLTF.

This chain joins TRBV12-3 or TRBV12-4 and TRBJ2-7, with 9 nucleotides matching TRBD1. This CDR3 has 17 amino acids. J gave up 2 bases and V 3 bases, and 11 bases lay outside the gene matches. Here the CDR3 reads CASSFNFGDRGAYEQYF. In DNA, the CDR3 is TGTGCCAGCAGTTTCAATTTTGGAGACAGGGGGGCCTACGAGCAGTACTTC.

Details on this clonotype: One end of the junction fails to match germline, which may point to a read error. This chain uses TRBV7-9 with TRBJ2-2; 9 bases line up with TRBD2. CDR1 is SEHNR and CDR2 is FQNEAQ in the germline V gene (reference sequence). The CDR3 totals 17 residues. CDR3 loop: CASSQGIGLANTGELFF. The CDR3 DNA is TGTGCCAGCAGCCAAGGGATCGGACTAGCGAATACCGGGGAGCTGTTTTTT.

This clonotype was seen only a few times. This sequence joins TRBV11-1 and TRBJ2-3; the match to TRBD2 covers 8 bases. The CDR3 runs to 15 residues. V was pared by 6 bases and J by 4 bases, with 9 bases of the junction left unmatched. Looked up from germline, CDR1 is SGHAT and CDR2 is FQDESV (reference sequence). CDR3 bases: TGTGCCAGCAGTCAGGCGGGACTAGTGCCAGATACGCAGTATTTT. Protein product: CASSQAGLVPDTQYF.

The V call is TRBV5-1, the J call TRBJ2-5, with D maybe TRBD2 (5 bases). There are 14 residues in the CDR3. The V gene's germline CDR1 is SGHRS and CDR2 YFSETQ. V dropped 3 bases and J dropped 5 bases, with 14 bases sitting between them. The CDR3: CASSSNAEVETQYF. Written as DNA, the CDR3 is TGCGCCAGCAGCTCAAACGCGGAGGTGGAGACCCAGTACTTC.

This clonotype was observed a single time. This chain connects TRBV1 to TRBJ2-1; the DNA was not used to check the table's D call, TRBD1. TRBV1 is deemed a pseudogene. CDR3 length: 13 amino acids. Here the CDR3 reads CTSSRWGDNEQFF. DNA of the CDR3: TGCACCAGCAGCCGTTGGGGGGACAATGAGCAGTTCTTC.

This clonotype was detected many times. The rearrangement uses TRBV28 and TRBJ1-2, with 7 nucleotides matching TRBD1. This CDR3 has 12 residues. Germline V gene lookup returns CDR1 MDHEN and CDR2 SYDVKM. V lost 3 bases to trimming and J lost 8 bases; unmatched junction nucleotides: 3. The CDR3 region is CASSLRGRGYTF. In nucleotides, the CDR3 is TGTGCCAGCAGTTTGAGGGGGCGCGGCTACACCTTC.

In its sample, this clonotype was seen many times. The chain recombines TRBV7-2 with TRBJ1-1; weak D call: TRBD1 (5 bases). The CDR3 runs 13 residues. V lost 2 bases, J lost 5 bases, and 9 bases lay in between. In germline, CDR1 is SGHTA, CDR2 FQGNSA. CDR3 nucleotide sequence: TGTGCCAGCAGCTTACGGACATTAACTGAAGCTTTCTTT. Protein product: CASSLRTLTEAFF.

This clonotype has at least ten counts. The V call is TRBV7-2, the J call TRBJ2-3; either TRBD1 or TRBD2 may fit D (5 bases each). The V and J ends lost 3 bases and 3 bases respectively, with 10 bases between them. In germline, CDR1 is SGHTA, CDR2 FQGNSA. The CDR3 sequence is 14 residues long. The DNA of the CDR3 is TGTGCCAGCAGCTTTACTGGGGGAACAGATACGCAGTATTTT. Residues: CASSFTGGTDTQYF.

This clonotype appeared many times. The chain uses TRBV12-3 or TRBV12-4 and TRBJ1-5; 11 nucleotides agree with TRBD1. J lost 7 bases, V lost 6 bases, and 5 bases had no gene match. The CDR3 contains 14 residues. The chain's CDR3 is CASSRDRGVQPQHF. DNA of the CDR3: TGTGCCAGCAGCCGGGACAGGGGGGTCCAGCCCCAGCATTTT.

This clonotype was recorded many times. This chain joins TRBV4-1 and TRBJ2-5; D is uncertain. CDR3 length equals 16 residues. Trimming removed 0 bases at V and 3 bases at J, with 14 bases between. CDR1 is MGHRA and CDR2 is YSYEKL in the germline V gene. The CDR3 nucleotides read TGCGCCAGCAGCCAAGATGTGGCAGCGACCGAAGAGACCCAGTACTTC. Translation gives CASSQDVAATEETQYF.